The 17 T cell receptor beta chains below come from one sample, sequenced in a study of T cells in Graves' hyperthyroidism and ophthalmopathy. RNA transcripts provided the source from which TCR beta CDR3 regions were amplified. Carried out on the TCR CDR3, a first-round RT-PCR used the HTBI primer set. From the multiplex PCR reads, TCRdb called clonotypes with MiXCR, one entry per CDR3 protein. The sample has approximately 420,000 distinct CDR3 sequences, around 14% seen once. Sequencing used blood. These receptors were collected from a woman aged 25 to 39 with Graves' hyperthyroidism.

The chain has TRBV6-2 or TRBV6-3 and TRBJ2-2; D is perhaps TRBD1 (5 bases). Trimming removed 7 bases from V and 0 bases from J, with 21 bases in between. The CDR3 contains 18 residues. Germline lookup yields CDR1 MNHEY and CDR2 SVGEGT. The CDR3 DNA is TGTGCCAGCATGGGCCTGTTTTTAGGGGCTTCGAACACCGGGGAGCTGTTTTTT. This codes for CASMGLFLGASNTGELFF.

Ten or more counts support this clonotype. The chain joins TRBV5-1 to TRBJ2-3, with TRBD2 matching over 8 bases. Trimming took 0 bases from V and 1 from J; bases not matched to a gene: 7. CDR3 length: 17 residues. CDR1 is SGHRS, CDR2 YFSETQ, per germline. CDR3 bases: TGCGCCAGCAGCTTGGCCGGGCTAGCGGGCGGCACAGATACGCAGTATTTT. Its translation: CASSLAGLAGGTDTQYF.

This clonotype was counted ten times or more. V and J are TRBV3-1 and TRBJ1-5, with unresolved D. V dropped 3 bases and J dropped 3 bases, with 12 bases sitting between them. CDR1 and CDR2 from the germline V gene are LGHDT and YNNKEL (reference sequence). This CDR3 region has 15 residues. For the CDR3, the DNA is TGTGCCAGCAGCCAGCAAGGTGCAGACAATCAGCCCCAGCATTTT. This encodes CASSQQGADNQPQHF.

There are many counts of this clonotype. The chain is built from TRBV11-1 and TRBJ2-3; D possibly corresponds to TRBD2 (5 bases). Germline V gene lookup returns CDR1 SGHAT and CDR2 FQDESV (reference sequence). This CDR3 region has 15 residues. Trimming removed 5 bases at V and 3 bases at J, with 15 bases between. The CDR3 loop is CASSETDGRTDTQYF. CDR3 DNA: TGTGCCAGCAGCGAAACGGATGGGAGAACAGATACGCAGTATTTT.

The chain recombines TRBV20-1 with TRBJ2-1; 8 bases match TRBD2. V lost 7 bases and J lost 4; bases outside the gene matches: 6. CDR1 and CDR2 from the germline V gene are DFQATT and SNEGSKA (reference sequence). The CDR3 totals 13 residues. The CDR3 DNA is TGCAGTGAATCTGCTAGCGGGTACAATGAGCAGTTCTTC. Translated, it gives CSESASGYNEQFF.

In this sample, this clonotype turned up many times. This chain links TRBV20-1 with TRBJ2-5, with 10 bases matching TRBD2. The trim removed 5 bases at V and 2 bases at J, leaving 8 bases unmatched. The CDR3 length is 15 residues. CDR1 is DFQATT, CDR2 SNEGSKA, per germline (reference sequence). CDR3 coding DNA: TGCAGTGCTTGGGGGACTAGCGCTAAACAAGAGACCCAGTACTTC. Its translation: CSAWGTSAKQETQYF.

This clonotype was seen ten or more times. The chain has TRBV18 and TRBJ1-1; TRBD1 might be the D (6 bases). Trimming shortened V by 4 bases and J by 9 bases, and 24 bases separated the two germline ends. The CDR3 is 16 residues long. CDR1 is KGHSH, CDR2 LQKENI, per germline. CDR3: CASSRNKPTTGGQAFF. The DNA for the CDR3 is TGTGCCAGCTCACGCAACAAGCCCACAACCGGGGGCCAAGCTTTCTTT. Based on the CDR3 plus reference TRBV18 and TRBJ1-1, the full variable domain is NAGVMQNPRHLVRRRGQEARLRCSPMKGHSHVYWYRQLPEEGLKFMVYLQKENIIDESGMPKERFSAEFPKEGPSILRIQQVVRGDSAAYFCASSRNKPTTGGQAFFGQGTRLTVV.

In this sample, this clonotype turned up many times. The chain has TRBV24-1 and TRBJ2-3, with D possibly matching TRBD2 (6 bases). This CDR3 spans 15 amino acids. Germline loops: CDR1 KGHDR, CDR2 SFDVKD. V was cut by 7 bases and J by 0 bases, with 13 bases left in between. The CDR3 DNA follows: TGTGCCACCAGGGATAGCGGACCTAGCACAGATACGCAGTATTTT. The encoded protein is CATRDSGPSTDTQYF.

CDR3 bases: TGCGCCAGCAGCCCCTCCGGGACAGTCTACGAGCAGTACTTC. Translated, it gives CASSPSGTVYEQYF. The rearrangement joins TRBV5-1 to TRBJ2-7, with 7 bases aligning to TRBD1. CDR3 length equals 14 residues. The junction had 7 bases not matched to a gene; V was cut back by 4 bases and J by 3 bases. CDR1 is SGHRS, CDR2 YFSETQ, per germline. Drawing the rest from reference TRBV5-1 and TRBJ2-7, the complete variable domain is KAGVTQTPRYLIKTRGQQVTLSCSPISGHRSVSWYQQTPGQGLQFLFEYFSETQRNKGNFPGRFSGRQFSNSRSEMNVSTLELGDSALYLCASSPSGTVYEQYFGPGTRLTVT.

The gene calls are TRBV19 and TRBJ1-2; D perhaps matches TRBD1 (6 bases). This CDR3 has 15 residues. CDR1 is LNHDA and CDR2 is SQIVND in the germline V gene (reference sequence). Trimming shortened V by 6 bases and J by 5 bases, and 19 bases separated the two germline ends. In nucleotides, the CDR3 is TGTGCCAGTAGCCCTAAGACAGGCTTTAGGTATGGCTACACCTTC. It yields the protein CASSPKTGFRYGYTF.

This sequence joins TRBV27 and TRBJ2-5; TRBD1 matches 8 bases. Germline CDR1 is MNHEY and CDR2 is SMNVEV (reference sequence). The CDR3 spans 13 residues. After removal of 3 bases from V and 11 bases from J, the junction contained 8 bases not matched to a gene. The CDR3 DNA is TGTGCCAGCAGTTTGAGGCAGGGGGCTGGACAGTACTTC. Translation: CASSLRQGAGQYF.

This clonotype was detected ten times or more. V is TRBV28 and J is TRBJ2-2; 11 bases agree with TRBD2. The V gene end was trimmed by 4 bases and the J gene end by 0 bases; junction bases not matched to a gene: 4. Germline CDR1 reads MDHEN; CDR2 reads SYDVKM. This CDR3 is built from 17 residues. CDR3 amino acids: CASSSASGRTNTGELFF. The CDR3 DNA follows: TGTGCCAGCAGTTCCGCTAGCGGGAGGACGAACACCGGGGAGCTGTTTTTT. Based on the CDR3 plus reference TRBV28 and TRBJ2-2, the full variable domain is DVKVTQSSRYLVKRTGEKVFLECVQDMDHENMFWYRQDPGLGLRLIYFSYDVKMKEKGDIPEGYSVSREKKERFSLILESASTNQTSMYLCASSSASGRTNTGELFFGEGSRLTVL.

This clonotype appeared a few times. The chain joins TRBV15 to TRBJ1-1; D not certain. Trimming removed 0 bases at V and 3 bases at J, with 5 bases between. This CDR3 contains 13 residues. Looked up from germline, CDR1 is LNHNV and CDR2 is YYDKDF (reference sequence). The CDR3 loop reads CATSRDGYTEAFF. The CDR3 DNA reads TGTGCCACCAGCAGAGACGGATACACTGAAGCTTTCTTT.

This clonotype was counted only a few times. The rearrangement links TRBV15 to TRBJ1-4; 9 bases fit TRBD1. CDR1 and CDR2 from the germline V gene are LNHNV and YYDKDF (reference sequence). The CDR3 has 16 residues. The trim removed 2 bases at V and 5 bases at J, leaving 6 bases unmatched. CDR3 loop: CATSRPGQGGNEKLFF. The CDR3 bases are TGTGCCACCAGCAGACCGGGACAGGGAGGAAATGAAAAACTGTTTTTT.

The sample holds a few counts of this clonotype. This chain joins TRBV5-1 and TRBJ1-6; tentatively, D is TRBD1 (6 bases). CDR1 SGHRS and CDR2 YFSETQ come from the germline V gene. The germline V and J ends were trimmed by 4 bases and 8 bases, with 13 bases remaining between them. There are 14 residues in the CDR3. The CDR3 sequence: CASSANPGDSPLHF. The CDR3 DNA reads TGCGCCAGCAGCGCGAACCCAGGGGATTCACCCCTCCACTTT.

This CDR3 reads CASSLVTSGIYNEQFF. In DNA form, the CDR3 reads TGCGCCAGCAGCTTAGTGACTAGCGGGATATACAATGAGCAGTTCTTC. The chain employs TRBV5-1 and TRBJ2-1, with 11 nucleotides matching TRBD2. This CDR3 comprises 16 residues. V lost 2 bases, J lost 4 bases, and 5 bases stayed unmatched. The germline V gene encodes CDR1 SGHRS and CDR2 YFSETQ. Using reference TRBV5-1 and TRBJ2-1 for the parts outside the CDR3, the full variable domain is KAGVTQTPRYLIKTRGQQVTLSCSPISGHRSVSWYQQTPGQGLQFLFEYFSETQRNKGNFPGRFSGRQFSNSRSEMNVSTLELGDSALYLCASSLVTSGIYNEQFFGPGTRLTVL.

The CDR3 is CASSLGTGSSYNSPLHF. The DNA of the CDR3 is TGTGCCAGCAGTTTGGGGACGGGGAGCTCCTATAATTCACCCCTCCACTTT. V is TRBV27 and J is TRBJ1-6; D is possibly TRBD1 (5 bases). Germline V gene lookup returns CDR1 MNHEY and CDR2 SMNVEV (reference sequence). CDR3 length equals 17 residues. The V end was cut by 3 bases, the J end by 0 bases, with 12 bases between.